These 17 T cell receptor beta chains came from one sample sequenced in a study of CD8+ T cells in alopecia areata. The treatment was: oral pan-JAK inhibitor, 5-10 mg twice daily. After isolation, RNA underwent reverse transcription to generate cDNA as the sequencing template. This table comes from immunoSEQ multiplex PCR, and its TCRdb copy is limited to in-frame clones, with some not included. The repertoire holds 90,000 to 120,000 clones, roughly 84% seen once, with roughly 25% in the top ten. The source material was CD8+ T cells sorted from blood, sampled at week 24, from a patient treated with tofacitinib. The receptors come from a human donor with alopecia areata.

The chain combines TRBV23-1 with TRBJ2-7; D is possibly TRBD2 (6 bases). TRBV23-1 counts as an open reading frame of uncertain function. Trimming stripped 0 bases from V and 2 bases from J, with 14 bases between. The CDR3 spans 16 residues. Here the CDR3 DNA reads TGCGCCAGCAGTCAATCGACGGGGGACGGCCCCTACGAGCAGTACTTC. Translating gives CASSQSTGDGPYEQYF.

The rearrangement uses TRBV7-9 and TRBJ1-1; D unresolved. The CDR3 consists of 14 residues. CDR1 and CDR2 (germline): SEHNR, FQNEAQ (reference sequence). The V and J ends lost 4 bases and 5 bases respectively, with 14 bases between them. CDR3 in DNA: TGTGCCAGCAGCTCCCTGGGCCGGGAGACTGAAGCTTTCTTT. This translates into CASSSLGRETEAFF.

This rearrangement joins TRBV5-4 to TRBJ1-6, with a weak D call TRBD1 (6 bases). The CDR3 has 16 residues. Trimming shortened V by 4 bases and J by 5 bases, and 16 bases separated the two germline ends. Looked up from germline, CDR1 is SGHNT and CDR2 is YYREEE (reference sequence). The CDR3 DNA is TGTGCCAGCAGCCCAACCCAGGGGTCTGATAATTCACCCCTCCACTTT. Translated, it gives CASSPTQGSDNSPLHF.

This clone showed up just once. The chain combines TRBV29-1 with TRBJ2-5; the D is unclear. V was trimmed by 0 bases and J by 1 base, leaving 6 bases between them. This CDR3 contains 13 residues. Germline lookup yields CDR1 SQVTM and CDR2 ANQGSEA. The CDR3 coding sequence is TGCAGCGTTGAAGAGGACGGCCAAGAGACCCAGTACTTC. It codes for CSVEEDGQETQYF.

The rearrangement links TRBV11-3 to TRBJ2-1; TRBD1 aligns across 8 bases. The CDR3 is 14 residues long. V was pared by 1 base and J by 6 bases, with 2 bases of the junction left unmatched. Looked up from germline, CDR1 is SGHNT and CDR2 is YENEEA. CDR3 DNA: TGTGCCAGCAGCTTAGGCGACAGGGGCAATGAGCAGTTCTTC. Encoded protein: CASSLGDRGNEQFF.

V and J are TRBV7-8 and TRBJ2-5; D gene unclear. Germline V gene sequence: CDR1 SGHVS, CDR2 FQNEAQ. The CDR3 totals 13 residues. Deletions cut 5 bases from V and 2 bases from J, with 9 bases between. CDR3 coding DNA: TGTGCCAGCAGCCCCGAGCTGCAAGAGACCCAGTACTTC. This codes for CASSPELQETQYF.

Sample share makes this clone medium-sized. Other DNA sequences in the sample encode the same CDR3. This chain uses TRBV6-4 with TRBJ2-1, with TRBD2 matching over 8 bases. J was trimmed by 6 bases and V by 4 bases; bases with no gene match: 8. This CDR3 is built from 15 residues. The germline V gene encodes CDR1 MRHNA and CDR2 SNTAGT. CDR3 amino acids: CASSVDGGAGNEQFF. The CDR3 DNA follows: TGTGCCAGCAGTGTTGACGGGGGGGCGGGCAATGAGCAGTTCTTC.

CDR3 sequence: CASRDGVAEAFF. CDR3 DNA: TGTGCCAGTAGAGACGGTGTGGCTGAAGCTTTCTTT. This chain links TRBV19 with TRBJ1-1, with D uncertain. V shed 6 bases and J shed 6 bases, with 11 bases lying between them. There are 12 residues in the CDR3. The germline gives CDR1 LNHDA, CDR2 SQIVND (reference sequence).

For this clone: This CDR3 is also generated by other DNA sequences in the sample. The V and J genes are TRBV4-2 and TRBJ2-7, with a possible D match to TRBD1 (5 bases). The germline V gene encodes CDR1 LGHNA and CDR2 YNFKEQ. This CDR3 region has 16 residues. V shed 0 bases and J shed 1 base, with 13 bases lying between them. Here the CDR3 reads CASSQEGQGASYEQYF. Here the CDR3 DNA reads TGTGCCAGCAGCCAAGAAGGGCAGGGCGCATCCTACGAGCAGTACTTC.

This chain connects TRBV19 to TRBJ2-7; 8 bases match TRBD1. CDR1 is LNHDA, CDR2 SQIVND, per germline (reference sequence). V dropped 6 bases and J dropped 0; count of bases not matched to a gene: 7. This CDR3 has 15 residues. CDR3 sequence: CASSVFGQGSYEQYF. The CDR3 region has the DNA TGTGCCAGTAGCGTTTTTGGACAGGGCTCCTACGAGCAGTACTTC. Looking up the rest from reference TRBV19 and TRBJ2-7 gives the full variable domain: DGGITQSPKYLFRKEGQNVTLSCEQNLNHDAMYWYRQDPGQGLRLIYYSQIVNDFQKGDIAEGYSVSREKKESFPLTVTSAQKNPTAFYLCASSVFGQGSYEQYFGPGTRLTVT.

Only a few counts were recorded for this clone. The chain employs TRBV29-1 and TRBJ1-1; 8 nucleotides match TRBD1. V trimming: 4 bases; J trimming: 4 bases; junction bases outside the gene matches: 14. This CDR3 contains 16 residues. Germline V lookup: CDR1 SQVTM, CDR2 ANQGSEA. CDR3 protein: CSVVGDQGALSTEAFF. The CDR3 nucleotides read TGCAGCGTTGTAGGCGATCAGGGGGCTCTCAGCACTGAAGCTTTCTTT. The full variable domain, with the rest looked up from reference TRBV29-1 and TRBJ1-1, is SAVISQKPSRDICQRGTSLTIQCQVDSQVTMMFWYRQQPGQSLTLIATANQGSEATYESGFVIDKFPISRPNLTFSTLTVSNMSPEDSSIYLCSVVGDQGALSTEAFFGQGTRLTVV.

The chain employs TRBV30 and TRBJ2-7; 7 nucleotides agree with TRBD1. The CDR3 contains 14 residues. V lost 2 bases, J lost 2 bases, and 6 bases stayed unmatched. Looked up from germline, CDR1 is GTSNPN and CDR2 is SVGIG (reference sequence). The CDR3 spells CAWSRDRVAYEQYF. In nucleotides, the CDR3 is TGTGCCTGGAGTCGAGACAGGGTCGCCTACGAGCAGTACTTC.

The J gene is TRBJ2-5, the V gene TRBV28, with 10 bases identical to TRBD1. The CDR3 spans 14 residues. Germline values: CDR1 MDHEN, CDR2 SYDVKM. Trimming took 6 bases from V and 5 from J; bases not matched to a gene: 6. The CDR3 region has the DNA TGTGCCAGCAGATTTGACAGGGGGCTGGAGACCCAGTACTTC. Residues: CASRFDRGLETQYF.

The chain joins TRBV2 to TRBJ1-2; tentative D call: TRBD1 (5 bases). The CDR3 spans 16 residues. V was clipped by 3 bases and J by 4 bases, with 18 bases between them. In germline, CDR1 is SNHLY, CDR2 FYNNEI. CDR3: CASSEATGAGFYGYTF. In nucleotides, the CDR3 is TGTGCCAGCAGTGAGGCCACCGGAGCAGGGTTCTATGGCTACACCTTC.

The chain couples TRBV11-2 to TRBJ1-3; weak D call: TRBD1 (6 bases). Germline-derived CDR1 and CDR2 are SGHAT and FQNNGV. The V end lost 5 bases, the J end lost 4 bases, and 12 bases lay between the germline ends. The CDR3 runs to 14 residues. The CDR3 nucleotides are TGTGCCAGCAGCCCCCGGGGGGCCGGAAACACCATATATTTT. This codes for CASSPRGAGNTIYF.

J is TRBJ2-7 and V is TRBV4-3; possibly TRBD2 for D (5 bases). The CDR3 is made up of 16 amino acids. Germline-derived CDR1 and CDR2 are LGHNA and YSLEER. V lost 0 bases and J 0 bases, leaving 12 bases between the germline ends. The chain's CDR3 is CASSQEPGILSYEQYF. The CDR3 coding sequence is TGCGCCAGCAGCCAAGAGCCGGGGATCCTCTCCTACGAGCAGTACTTC.

The sample holds one count of this clone. The rearrangement links TRBV6-4 to TRBJ2-7; 8 nucleotides match TRBD2. With 2 bases clipped from V and 7 bases from J, the junction kept 7 bases outside the gene matches. The CDR3 extends over 14 amino acids. The germline V gene has CDR1 MRHNA and CDR2 SNTAGT. The CDR3 reads CASSDGGGTSEQYF. The CDR3 region has the DNA TGTGCCAGCAGTGACGGGGGGGGGACTAGTGAGCAGTACTTC.